The 29 T cell receptor beta chains below all came from one sample that was sequenced in a study of blood T cell repertoires in COVID-19. Clones were read by immunoSEQ multiplex PCR, and TCRdb kept only the in-frame ones, dropping some. Of around 210,000 clones in the sample, 65% to 90% were seen once. Sequencing input: peripheral blood. These receptors all come from a man in his fifties or sixties with COVID-19, enrolled during active disease.

The J gene is TRBJ1-2, the V gene TRBV18, with 8 bases lining up with TRBD1. The CDR3 has 15 residues. V dropped 4 bases and J dropped 4; count of bases not matched to a gene: 8. CDR1 and CDR2 from the germline V gene are KGHSH and LQKENI. The CDR3 DNA is TGTGCCAGCTCACTACAGGACAGGGCAATCTATGGCTACACCTTC. Its protein product is CASSLQDRAIYGYTF.

This chain joins TRBV30 and TRBJ1-1; D unclear. The germline V gene encodes CDR1 GTSNPN and CDR2 SVGIG (reference sequence). V lost 0 bases, J lost 5 bases, and 16 bases lay in between. This CDR3 has 15 amino acids. The CDR3 bases are TGTGCCTGGAGTGTACCACCCTGGCGGAGAACTGAAGCTTTCTTT. Translating it yields CAWSVPPWRRTEAFF.

The chain joins TRBV23-1 to TRBJ2-7; weak D call: TRBD1 (6 bases). TRBV23-1 is annotated as an ORF whose role is uncertain. The CDR3 has 15 amino acids. With 4 bases removed from V and 3 bases from J, the gap between germline ends came to 16 bases. The CDR3 region has the DNA TGCGCCAGCAGTCCAGCACCCCTGACAGGCTACGAGCAGTACTTC. It yields the protein CASSPAPLTGYEQYF.

The gene calls are TRBV19 and TRBJ2-7; no definite D call. V was trimmed by 10 bases and J by 2 bases, leaving 15 bases between them. CDR1 is LNHDA and CDR2 is SQIVND in the germline V gene (reference sequence). CDR3 length: 13 residues. Here the CDR3 reads CATTPPGTYEQYF. The DNA of the CDR3 is TGTGCCACCACGCCCCCAGGTACCTACGAGCAGTACTTC. Combining the CDR3 with reference TRBV19 and TRBJ2-7 gives the whole variable domain DGGITQSPKYLFRKEGQNVTLSCEQNLNHDAMYWYRQDPGQGLRLIYYSQIVNDFQKGDIAEGYSVSREKKESFPLTVTSAQKNPTAFYLCATTPPGTYEQYFGPGTRLTVT.

This clone was detected once. The V gene is TRBV30, the J gene TRBJ1-6; D gene uncertain. Between the trimmed V and J ends, which lost 3 bases and 8 bases, there was a span of 8 bases. CDR3 length: 12 residues. Looked up from germline, CDR1 is GTSNPN and CDR2 is SVGIG (reference sequence). CDR3 DNA sequence: TGTGCCTGGAGGCCACGGGATTCACCCCTCCACTTT. It translates to CAWRPRDSPLHF.

J is TRBJ2-3 and V is TRBV11-2; TRBD1 matches 7 bases. The CDR3 has 15 residues. Germline V gives CDR1 SGHAT, CDR2 FQNNGV. After removal of 5 bases from V and 2 bases from J, the junction contained 7 bases not matched to a gene. CDR3 in amino acids: CASSPPTGITDTQYF. The CDR3 DNA follows: TGTGCCAGCAGCCCACCGACAGGGATCACAGATACGCAGTATTTT.

The J gene is TRBJ2-7, the V gene TRBV7-2; 12 nucleotides agree with TRBD2. Germline assignment: CDR1 SGHTA and CDR2 FQGNSA. The junction had 3 bases not matched to a gene; V was cut back by 4 bases and J by 2 bases. The CDR3 loop spans 15 amino acids. CDR3 protein: CASSWTSGETYEQYF. In DNA, the CDR3 is TGTGCCAGCAGCTGGACTAGCGGGGAAACCTACGAGCAGTACTTC. Full variable domain (remainder filled in from reference TRBV7-2 and TRBJ2-7): GAGVSQSPSNKVTEKGKDVELRCDPISGHTALYWYRQSLGQGLEFLIYFQGNSAPDKSGLPSDRFSAERTGGSVSTLTIQRTQQEDSAVYLCASSWTSGETYEQYFGPGTRLTVT.

This clone was observed a single time. The gene calls are TRBV30 and TRBJ1-2, with 9 bases that match TRBD1. Germline values: CDR1 GTSNPN, CDR2 SVGIG (reference sequence). Trimming removed 0 bases from V and 2 bases from J; junction bases left unmatched: 4. This CDR3 comprises 15 residues. DNA for the CDR3: TGTGCCTGGAGTGTACGTGGACAGGGGAACTATGGCTACACCTTC. Its translation is CAWSVRGQGNYGYTF.

The chain couples TRBV10-3 to TRBJ1-1; no clear D. Germline assignment: CDR1 ENHRY and CDR2 SYGVKD. V dropped 3 bases and J dropped 5 bases, with 10 bases sitting between them. The CDR3 spans 13 residues. CDR3 sequence (DNA): TGTGCCATCAGTGACGGGGTAGATACTGAAGCTTTCTTT. This sequence encodes CAISDGVDTEAFF.

The chain is built from TRBV18 and TRBJ2-7, with 8 bases fitting TRBD1. V was pared by 4 bases and J by 4 bases, with 3 bases of the junction left unmatched. CDR1 and CDR2 from the germline V gene are KGHSH and LQKENI. The CDR3 is 13 residues long. CDR3: CASSHRDRYEQYF. The CDR3 DNA follows: TGTGCCAGCTCACACCGGGACAGGTACGAGCAGTACTTC. Variable domain in full (rest from reference TRBV18 and TRBJ2-7): NAGVMQNPRHLVRRRGQEARLRCSPMKGHSHVYWYRQLPEEGLKFMVYLQKENIIDESGMPKERFSAEFPKEGPSILRIQQVVRGDSAAYFCASSHRDRYEQYFGPGTRLTVT.

The rearrangement links TRBV11-2 to TRBJ2-2; possible D gene TRBD2, 5 bases. Trimming took 5 bases from V and 5 from J, leaving 15 bases between them. The germline V gene has CDR1 SGHAT and CDR2 FQNNGV. The CDR3 loop spans 15 amino acids. This chain's CDR3 is CASSLGVPRTGELFF. The CDR3, as DNA: TGTGCCAGCAGCCTCGGGGTCCCGAGGACCGGGGAGCTGTTTTTT. Supplemented by reference TRBV11-2 and TRBJ2-2, the full variable domain reads EAGVAQSPRYKIIEKRQSVAFWCNPISGHATLYWYQQILGQGPKLLIQFQNNGVVDDSQLPKDRFSAERLKGVDSTLKIQPAKLEDSAVYLCASSLGVPRTGELFFGEGSRLTVL.

The chain links TRBV11-2 to TRBJ2-7; 11 bases match TRBD2. The germline V gene encodes CDR1 SGHAT and CDR2 FQNNGV. The CDR3 is made up of 18 amino acids. The ends lost 6 bases at V and 4 bases at J; junction bases unmatched: 17. The CDR3 nucleotides are TGTGCCAGCAGTCCAATGCGGCTAGCGGGGGGCTATACGTACGAGCAGTACTTC. This encodes CASSPMRLAGGYTYEQYF.

This clone has just one count. V gene TRBV14 combines with J gene TRBJ2-2; D gene ambiguous. Germline values: CDR1 SGHDN, CDR2 FVKESK. Trimming shortened V by 2 bases and J by 0 bases, and 19 bases separated the two germline ends. This CDR3 is 19 amino acids long. The CDR3 DNA is TGTGCCAGCAGCCAAACCCGCAGAGCTCAGGAACCGAACACCGGGGAGCTGTTTTTT. It codes for CASSQTRRAQEPNTGELFF.

The chain carries TRBV19 and TRBJ2-3; 10 bases are a match to TRBD2. Looked up from germline, CDR1 is LNHDA and CDR2 is SQIVND (reference sequence). V was pared by 3 bases and J by 0 bases, with 6 bases of the junction left unmatched. This CDR3 contains 17 residues. CDR3 DNA: TGTGCCAGTAGTATTAGCGGGGGGCGAACTAGCACAGATACGCAGTATTTT. Its protein product is CASSISGGRTSTDTQYF.

V is TRBV7-6 and J is TRBJ2-2; D is perhaps TRBD2 (6 bases). The length of the CDR3 is 15 residues. Per germline, CDR1 SGHVS and CDR2 FNYEAQ. Trimming pared 5 bases from V and 6 bases from J, leaving 16 bases between. The CDR3 sequence is CASSQRATIPGELFF. DNA of the CDR3: TGTGCCAGCAGCCAGCGGGCCACCATCCCCGGGGAGCTGTTTTTT.

The chain joins TRBV6-4 to TRBJ1-1, with D uncertain. CDR3 length equals 13 residues. Germline CDR1 reads MRHNA; CDR2 reads SNTAGT. Trimming pared 2 bases from V and 0 bases from J, leaving 4 bases between. For the CDR3, the DNA is TGTGCCAGCAGTGACGGCATGAACACTGAAGCTTTCTTT. It is translated as CASSDGMNTEAFF.

This rearrangement joins TRBV6-5 to TRBJ1-1; D is possibly TRBD1 (6 bases). The ends were cut back, 6 bases at V and 4 bases at J, with 12 bases in the middle. This CDR3 is 13 amino acids long. The germline gives CDR1 MNHEY, CDR2 SVGAGI. CDR3 sequence: CASSRDRTTEAFF. In DNA form, the CDR3 reads TGTGCCAGCAGCCGAGACAGGACCACTGAAGCTTTCTTT.

As for this clone: One base away lies a much larger clone, so this may be a sequencing read error. Distinct nucleotide sequences in the sample also encode this CDR3. This chain links TRBV5-1 with TRBJ2-2, with 7 positions matching TRBD1. Germline lookup yields CDR1 SGHRS and CDR2 YFSETQ. Trimming at V came to 4 bases and at J to 5 bases, leaving 5 bases not matched to a gene. CDR3 length: 14 amino acids. CDR3 in amino acids: CASSTGQNTGELFF. The CDR3, as DNA: TGCGCCAGCAGCACGGGACAGAATACCGGGGAGCTGTTTTTT.

The rearrangement uses TRBV27 and TRBJ1-6; D is undetermined. This CDR3 comprises 16 residues. The germline V gene has CDR1 MNHEY and CDR2 SMNVEV (reference sequence). Trimming left V 1 base short and J 1 base short, with 8 bases between. In DNA, the CDR3 is TGTGCCAGCAGTTTATTGGCCGTTTCCTATAATTCACCCCTCCACTTT. Its protein product is CASSLLAVSYNSPLHF.

This clone was recorded a few times. The V gene is TRBV6-4, the J gene TRBJ2-7; TRBD1 matches at 7 bases. The germline V gene encodes CDR1 MRHNA and CDR2 SNTAGT. V was pared by 10 bases and J by 6 bases, with 6 bases of the junction left unmatched. The CDR3 has 11 residues. CDR3 in amino acids: CATWDRTEQYF. The CDR3 DNA reads as TGTGCCACTTGGGACAGAACCGAGCAGTACTTC.

The V call is TRBV19, the J call TRBJ1-1, with TRBD1 matching over 7 bases. CDR1 LNHDA and CDR2 SQIVND come from the germline V gene (reference sequence). V was pared by 2 bases and J by 4 bases, with 4 bases of the junction left unmatched. This CDR3 has 14 residues. The CDR3 nucleotides read TGTGCCAGTAGTATAACCAGGGGGAGCACTGAAGCTTTCTTT. As protein: CASSITRGSTEAFF.

The CDR3 reads CASSELVYEQYF. The CDR3 DNA reads as TGTGCCAGCAGTGAACTAGTCTACGAGCAGTACTTC. The V gene is TRBV6-1, the J gene TRBJ2-7; D ambiguous. Germline-derived CDR1 and CDR2 are MNHNS and SASEGT. Between the trimmed V and J ends, which lost 2 bases and 3 bases, there was a span of 5 bases. The CDR3 is made up of 12 amino acids.

This chain connects TRBV30 to TRBJ1-2; D is ambiguous. Germline V gives CDR1 GTSNPN, CDR2 SVGIG (reference sequence). V was shortened by 3 bases and J by 5 bases, with 7 bases between the two germline ends. This CDR3 contains 11 residues. This chain's CDR3 is CAWSAGYGYTF. The CDR3, as DNA: TGTGCCTGGAGCGCGGGATATGGCTACACCTTC.

The CDR3 DNA sequence: TGTGCCAGCAGCGCGGGACAGGGACAATACGAGCAGTACTTC. It is translated as CASSAGQGQYEQYF. V gene TRBV9 combines with J gene TRBJ2-7; 9 bases line up with TRBD1. The CDR3 has 14 residues. Germline-derived CDR1 and CDR2 are SGDLS and YYNGEE. J was trimmed by 4 bases and V by 3 bases; bases with no gene match: 5.

The chain links TRBV7-3 to TRBJ2-3; 7 bases map to TRBD2. V shed 5 bases, J shed 7 bases, and the junction held 9 bases outside the gene matches. The CDR3 runs 14 residues. The germline V gene encodes CDR1 SGHTA and CDR2 FQGTGA. The CDR3 region is CASSPSGGLNTQYF. CDR3 coding DNA: TGTGCCAGCAGCCCTAGCGGAGGATTGAATACGCAGTATTTT.

This rearrangement joins TRBV6-5 to TRBJ1-2; 9 bases are shared with TRBD1. CDR3 length: 14 residues. Germline V CDR1 and CDR2: MNHEY, SVGAGI. V shed 6 bases and J 1 base; nucleotides not matched to a gene: 3. The CDR3 DNA reads as TGTGCCAGCAGAGGGGACAGGGATAACTATGGCTACACCTTC. Translating it yields CASRGDRDNYGYTF.

V and J are TRBV6-5 and TRBJ2-7; 10 bases fit TRBD1. Unmatched junction bases numbered 3, after V lost 4 bases and J lost 3 bases. The CDR3 contains 14 residues. The germline gives CDR1 MNHEY, CDR2 SVGAGI. The CDR3 coding sequence is TGTGCCAGCAGTTGGACAGGGGGTAGCTACGAGCAGTACTTC. Translated: CASSWTGGSYEQYF.

The chain recombines TRBV9 with TRBJ1-4, with 7 bases matching TRBD1. The CDR3 contains 16 residues. The junction had 6 bases not matched to a gene; V was cut back by 0 bases and J by 4 bases. CDR1 and CDR2 (germline): SGDLS, YYNGEE. The CDR3 DNA sequence: TGTGCCAGCAGCGTAGGATCGGGACAGTATAATGAAAAACTGTTTTTT. Translating it yields CASSVGSGQYNEKLFF.

V usage is TRBV7-3 and J usage is TRBJ2-5; D perhaps matches TRBD1 (6 bases). There are 13 residues in the CDR3. CDR1 is SGHTA, CDR2 FQGTGA, per germline. Trimming left V 4 bases short and J 5 bases short, with 11 bases between. CDR3 nucleotide sequence: TGTGCCAGCAGCTCCGGACAGAAGGAGACCCAGTACTTC. Translating it yields CASSSGQKETQYF.